A selection of T cell receptor beta chains follows, all from one sample in a study of blood T cell repertoires in COVID-19. The table came from immunoSEQ multiplex PCR; TCRdb's copy has only in-frame clones and leaves some out. The data contain some 80,000 clones, roughly four fifths of them seen just once; the ten biggest clones take up approximately 12%. Sequenced material: peripheral blood. Receptor source: an elderly man with acute or convalescent COVID-19. CDR3s include the opening cysteine and the closing phenylalanine or tryptophan. A D gene is named only where the DNA matches it firmly. Some rows mark clone size as missing; the rest say once, few, many or name a class of expanded clone.

d_call: TRBD2
cdr3_length: 16
clone_size: .
j_call: TRBJ2-7
v_call: TRBV4-1
cdr3_nt: TGCGCCAGCAGCCAAGTGCGCGGGCTAGCGGGGGCCGAGCAGTACTTC
cdr3_aa: CASSQVRGLAGAEQYF

d_call: .
cdr3_length: 14
clone_size: .
j_call: TRBJ2-3
v_call: TRBV3-1/TRBV3-2
cdr3_nt: TGTGCCAGCAGCCAAATGAGGGGGGGAGATACGCAGTATTTT
cdr3_aa: CASSQMRGGDTQYF

d_call: .
cdr3_length: 13
clone_size: .
j_call: TRBJ2-7
v_call: TRBV27
cdr3_nt: TGTGCCAGCAGTTCGTCCGGGATTTACGAGCAGTACTTC
cdr3_aa: CASSSSGIYEQYF

d_call: TRBD1
cdr3_length: 14
clone_size: few
j_call: TRBJ1-2
v_call: TRBV5-6
cdr3_nt: TGTGCCAGCAGCGCGGGACAGTTCAACTATGGCTACACCTTC
cdr3_aa: CASSAGQFNYGYTF

d_call: .
cdr3_length: 13
clone_size: .
j_call: TRBJ1-6
v_call: TRBV3-1/TRBV3-2
cdr3_nt: TGTGCCAGCAGCCGAGGCGCCCATTCACCCCTCCACTTT
cdr3_aa: CASSRGAHSPLHF

d_call: .
cdr3_length: 15
clone_size: .
j_call: TRBJ2-5
v_call: TRBV11-2
cdr3_nt: TGTGCCAGCAGCTTAGGTGGTGAGGTATCAGAGACCCAGTACTTC
cdr3_aa: CASSLGGEVSETQYF

d_call: .
cdr3_length: 18
clone_size: few
j_call: TRBJ1-4
v_call: TRBV11-2
cdr3_nt: TGTGCCAGCAGCTTAGTCTTACAGGACCTTTTTGGTAATGAAAAACTGTTTTTT
cdr3_aa: CASSLVLQDLFGNEKLFF

d_call: TRBD1
cdr3_length: 12
clone_size: .
j_call: TRBJ2-2
v_call: TRBV10-1
cdr3_nt: TGCGCCACCTCGACAGGGAGCGGGGAGCTGTTTTTT
cdr3_aa: CATSTGSGELFF

d_call: TRBD1
cdr3_length: 14
clone_size: .
j_call: TRBJ1-6
v_call: TRBV27
cdr3_nt: TGTGCCAGCACCGCGGGGACAGGAGGTTCACCCCTCCACTTT
cdr3_aa: CASTAGTGGSPLHF

d_call: TRBD1
cdr3_length: 16
clone_size: .
j_call: TRBJ2-2
v_call: TRBV7-7
cdr3_nt: TGTGCTAGCAGCTTAGGTCCCGACAGGGGAGGCGGGGAGCTGTTTTTT
cdr3_aa: CASSLGPDRGGGELFF

d_call: .
cdr3_length: 15
clone_size: .
j_call: TRBJ1-6
v_call: TRBV9
cdr3_nt: TGTGCCAGCAGCGCAGACAACTCCTATAATTCACCCCTCCACTTT
cdr3_aa: CASSADNSYNSPLHF

d_call: TRBD1
cdr3_length: 17
clone_size: .
j_call: TRBJ1-2
v_call: TRBV5-1
cdr3_nt: TGCGCCAGCAGCTTGGCCGATTCCCGACAGGGCCTCTATGGCTACACCTTC
cdr3_aa: CASSLADSRQGLYGYTF

d_call: TRBD2
cdr3_length: 13
clone_size: .
j_call: TRBJ2-1
v_call: TRBV6-5
cdr3_nt: TGTGCCAGCAGGGCGGGGGGGCGGAATGAGCAGTTCTTC
cdr3_aa: CASRAGGRNEQFF

d_call: .
cdr3_length: 19
clone_size: .
j_call: TRBJ1-1
v_call: TRBV19
cdr3_nt: TGTGCCAGTAGTACCTCACGACCGGGAAGCATAGGGAGTAACACTGAAGCTTTCTTT
cdr3_aa: CASSTSRPGSIGSNTEAFF

d_call: .
cdr3_length: 15
clone_size: .
j_call: TRBJ2-5
v_call: TRBV7-7
cdr3_nt: TGTGCTAGCAGCTTAGGGGACACGGTTGGAGAGACCCAGTACTTC
cdr3_aa: CASSLGDTVGETQYF

d_call: .
cdr3_length: 13
clone_size: .
j_call: TRBJ2-3
v_call: TRBV19
cdr3_nt: TGTGCCAGTAGTAATTTTGGGGGAGGTACGCAGTATTTT
cdr3_aa: CASSNFGGGTQYF

d_call: TRBD1
cdr3_length: 12
clone_size: .
j_call: TRBJ2-7
v_call: TRBV19
cdr3_nt: TGTGCCAGTGGTCAGGGGGCCTACGAGCAGTACTTC
cdr3_aa: CASGQGAYEQYF

d_call: TRBD1
cdr3_length: 13
clone_size: .
j_call: TRBJ1-2
v_call: TRBV5-1
cdr3_nt: TGCGCCAGCAGCGCGGGACAGGGCCTTGGCTACACCTTC
cdr3_aa: CASSAGQGLGYTF

d_call: .
cdr3_length: 15
clone_size: .
j_call: TRBJ1-2
v_call: TRBV19
cdr3_nt: TGTGCCAGTTCGCCTGCTGGGGGCGAAAGGGATGGCTACACCTTC
cdr3_aa: CASSPAGGERDGYTF

d_call: .
cdr3_length: 14
clone_size: .
j_call: TRBJ2-3
v_call: TRBV9
cdr3_nt: TGTGCCAGCAGCGTAGATTCTAGCACAGATACGCAGTATTTT
cdr3_aa: CASSVDSSTDTQYF

d_call: TRBD1
cdr3_length: 17
clone_size: .
j_call: TRBJ1-2
v_call: TRBV7-9
cdr3_nt: TGTGCCAGCAGCTTAAGAGGACAGGGGACCTCTAACTATGGCTACACCTTC
cdr3_aa: CASSLRGQGTSNYGYTF

d_call: TRBD1
cdr3_length: 15
clone_size: .
j_call: TRBJ1-1
v_call: TRBV29-1
cdr3_nt: TGCAGCGTTGCCGGGACAGGGGGATCGAACACTGAAGCTTTCTTT
cdr3_aa: CSVAGTGGSNTEAFF

d_call: .
cdr3_length: 13
clone_size: .
j_call: TRBJ1-1
v_call: TRBV5-1
cdr3_nt: TGCGCCAGCAGCTTCCTAGGAGACACTGAAGCTTTCTTT
cdr3_aa: CASSFLGDTEAFF

d_call: .
cdr3_length: 13
clone_size: once
j_call: TRBJ1-1
v_call: TRBV18
cdr3_nt: TGTGCCAGCTCACCCGGACAGAACACTGAAGCTTTCTTT
cdr3_aa: CASSPGQNTEAFF

d_call: TRBD2
cdr3_length: 16
clone_size: .
j_call: TRBJ2-1
v_call: TRBV7-3
cdr3_nt: TGTGCCAGCAGCTTAATTGACAGCGGGGTCGGGGGTGAGCAGTTCTTC
cdr3_aa: CASSLIDSGVGGEQFF

d_call: .
cdr3_length: 13
clone_size: .
j_call: TRBJ1-2
v_call: TRBV11-1
cdr3_nt: TGTGCCAGCAGCTTGGCAGGGGACTATGGCTACACCTTC
cdr3_aa: CASSLAGDYGYTF

d_call: TRBD2
cdr3_length: 16
clone_size: .
j_call: TRBJ2-1
v_call: TRBV6-5
cdr3_nt: TGTGCCAGCAGTTACTCACGGCGGGGGGGCAAAGAGGAGCAGTTCTTC
cdr3_aa: CASSYSRRGGKEEQFF

d_call: .
cdr3_length: 16
clone_size: .
j_call: TRBJ1-1
v_call: TRBV7-3
cdr3_nt: TGTGCCAGCAGCTTAGGTAGTGGGAGGGAAAACACTGAAGCTTTCTTT
cdr3_aa: CASSLGSGRENTEAFF

d_call: TRBD1
cdr3_length: 17
clone_size: few
j_call: TRBJ1-6
v_call: TRBV4-2
cdr3_nt: TGTGCCAGCAGCCAAGACCCCGGGACAGGGGGTAATTCACCCCTCCACTTT
cdr3_aa: CASSQDPGTGGNSPLHF

d_call: .
cdr3_length: 15
clone_size: .
j_call: TRBJ1-6
v_call: TRBV5-5
cdr3_nt: TGTGCCAGCAGCTCCCTCAGTAGCGGTAATTCACCCCTCCACTTT
cdr3_aa: CASSSLSSGNSPLHF

d_call: TRBD1
cdr3_length: 19
clone_size: .
j_call: TRBJ1-2
v_call: TRBV2
cdr3_nt: TGTGCCAGCAGTGAAGCGCGTTGGGGGGACAGGGGTAAAAGGGATGGCTACACCTTC
cdr3_aa: CASSEARWGDRGKRDGYTF

d_call: TRBD1
cdr3_length: 13
clone_size: .
j_call: TRBJ1-2
v_call: TRBV6-5
cdr3_nt: TGTGCCAGCAGCCCAACAGGGGGTCATGGCTACACCTTC
cdr3_aa: CASSPTGGHGYTF

d_call: .
cdr3_length: 14
clone_size: .
j_call: TRBJ1-1
v_call: TRBV7-9
cdr3_nt: TGTGCCAGCAGCCGCCACGACTCGAACACTGAAGCTTTCTTT
cdr3_aa: CASSRHDSNTEAFF

d_call: .
cdr3_length: 12
clone_size: .
j_call: TRBJ1-6
v_call: TRBV6-6
cdr3_nt: TGTGCCAGCAGTAACTCCGGGACTCCGCTCCACTTT
cdr3_aa: CASSNSGTPLHF

d_call: .
cdr3_length: 14
clone_size: .
j_call: TRBJ1-2
v_call: TRBV30
cdr3_nt: TGTGCCTGGATAGGTGGGCAGGGGAACTATGGCTACACCTTC
cdr3_aa: CAWIGGQGNYGYTF

d_call: .
cdr3_length: 17
clone_size: .
j_call: TRBJ1-5
v_call: TRBV6-2/TRBV6-3
cdr3_nt: TGTGCCAGCAGTTACTCGATGCGGACAGAACTCAATCAGCCCCAGCATTTT
cdr3_aa: CASSYSMRTELNQPQHF

d_call: .
cdr3_length: 12
clone_size: .
j_call: TRBJ1-3
v_call: TRBV19
cdr3_nt: TGTGCCAGTAGAGCGGAGGGAAACACCATATATTTT
cdr3_aa: CASRAEGNTIYF

d_call: .
cdr3_length: 17
clone_size: .
j_call: TRBJ2-6
v_call: TRBV5-1
cdr3_nt: TGCGCCAGCAGCACGGGACTCGTTCCCTCTGGGGCCAACGTCCTGACTTTC
cdr3_aa: CASSTGLVPSGANVLTF

d_call: TRBD1
cdr3_length: 15
clone_size: .
j_call: TRBJ1-2
v_call: TRBV7-8
cdr3_nt: TGTGCCAGCAGCTCTAGGACAGGGCCTAACTATGGCTACACCTTC
cdr3_aa: CASSSRTGPNYGYTF

d_call: .
cdr3_length: 12
clone_size: .
j_call: TRBJ2-1
v_call: TRBV10-3
cdr3_nt: TGTGCCATCAGTGAGGCCAGGAATGAGCAGTTCTTC
cdr3_aa: CAISEARNEQFF

d_call: .
cdr3_length: 17
clone_size: .
j_call: TRBJ1-2
v_call: TRBV19
cdr3_nt: TGTGCCAGTAGTACCCGGGGCGGGGGGCAACCTAACTATGGCTACACCTTC
cdr3_aa: CASSTRGGGQPNYGYTF

d_call: TRBD2
cdr3_length: 14
clone_size: .
j_call: TRBJ2-1
v_call: TRBV6-4
cdr3_nt: TGTGCCAGCAGCGGGACTAGCGGTATCAATGAGCAGTTCTTC
cdr3_aa: CASSGTSGINEQFF

d_call: .
cdr3_length: 13
clone_size: .
j_call: TRBJ1-2
v_call: TRBV11-2
cdr3_nt: TGTGCCAGCAGTTTGAGAGGGTCTGGTGGCTACACCTTC
cdr3_aa: CASSLRGSGGYTF

d_call: .
cdr3_length: 16
clone_size: .
j_call: TRBJ1-6
v_call: TRBV2
cdr3_nt: TGTGCCAGCAGTGAGAACGGCAGGGCAAGTAATTCACCCCTCCACTTT
cdr3_aa: CASSENGRASNSPLHF

d_call: .
cdr3_length: 13
clone_size: once
j_call: TRBJ2-3
v_call: TRBV7-9
cdr3_nt: TGTGCCAGCAGTCCCGACGGGACAGATACGCAGTATTTT
cdr3_aa: CASSPDGTDTQYF

d_call: .
cdr3_length: 14
clone_size: .
j_call: TRBJ1-4
v_call: TRBV3-1/TRBV3-2
cdr3_nt: TGTGCCAGCAGCTCCAGGCGGCAGGGGGAAAAACTGTTTTTT
cdr3_aa: CASSSRRQGEKLFF

d_call: .
cdr3_length: 16
clone_size: few
j_call: TRBJ1-1
v_call: TRBV19
cdr3_nt: TGTGCCAGTAGTATAGACGGGACTACTTATAACACTGAAGCTTTCTTT
cdr3_aa: CASSIDGTTYNTEAFF